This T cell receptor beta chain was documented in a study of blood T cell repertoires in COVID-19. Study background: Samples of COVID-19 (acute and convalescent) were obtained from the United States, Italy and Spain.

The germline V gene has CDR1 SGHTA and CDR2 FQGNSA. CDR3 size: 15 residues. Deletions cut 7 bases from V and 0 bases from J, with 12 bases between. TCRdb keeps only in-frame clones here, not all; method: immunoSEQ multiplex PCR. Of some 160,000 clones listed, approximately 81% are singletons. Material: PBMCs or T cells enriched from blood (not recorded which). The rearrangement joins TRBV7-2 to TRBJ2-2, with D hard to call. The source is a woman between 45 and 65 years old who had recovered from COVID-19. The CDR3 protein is CASTFVQTNTGELFF. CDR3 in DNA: TGTGCCAGCACCTTTGTACAGACGAACACCGGGGAGCTGTTTTTT.